The 14 T cell receptor beta chains reported below all come from one sample, sequenced in a study of blood T cell repertoires in COVID-19. Method: immunoSEQ multiplex PCR; TCRdb's copy keeps in-frame clones and lacks some. The sample has roughly 230,000 clones, 65% to 90% seen once. Sequenced input: peripheral blood. These TCRs come from a man in his fifties or sixties with COVID-19, enrolled during active disease.

This clone was observed a single time. This chain uses TRBV12-3 or TRBV12-4 with TRBJ1-4; tentatively, D is TRBD1 (5 bases). CDR3 length: 12 amino acids. V lost 8 bases and J lost 13, with 17 bases in between. The CDR3 sequence is CASATVPGGLFF. In DNA, the CDR3 is TGTGCCAGCGCGACAGTCCCGGGGGGACTGTTTTTT.

This chain uses TRBV7-2 with TRBJ2-7; D is ambiguous. The CDR3 totals 13 residues. Per the germline V gene, CDR1 is SGHTA and CDR2 is FQGNSA. V lost 6 bases and J 5 bases, leaving 14 bases between the germline ends. CDR3 loop: CASRPGVTHEQYF. The DNA for the CDR3 is TGTGCCAGCAGACCCGGAGTTACGCACGAGCAGTACTTC.

CDR3: CASSEKAGDYGYTF. The CDR3 coding sequence is TGTGCCAGCAGTGAGAAGGCGGGCGACTATGGCTACACCTTC. The chain employs TRBV2 and TRBJ1-2; no clear D gene. The germline CDR1 and CDR2 sequences are SNHLY and FYNNEI. The CDR3 length is 14 residues. V was shortened by 3 bases and J by 3 bases, with 11 bases between the two germline ends.

This chain joins TRBV5-1 and TRBJ2-1; 8 bases align to TRBD2. Per the germline V gene, CDR1 is SGHRS and CDR2 is YFSETQ. The V and J ends lost 4 bases and 7 bases, in that order; junction bases with no gene match: 7. This CDR3 is 14 amino acids long. Here the CDR3 reads CASSAGTRGNEQFF. In DNA form, the CDR3 reads TGCGCCAGCAGCGCGGGGACTAGGGGTAATGAGCAGTTCTTC. Using reference TRBV5-1 and TRBJ2-1 for the parts outside the CDR3, the full variable domain is KAGVTQTPRYLIKTRGQQVTLSCSPISGHRSVSWYQQTPGQGLQFLFEYFSETQRNKGNFPGRFSGRQFSNSRSEMNVSTLELGDSALYLCASSAGTRGNEQFFGPGTRLTVL.

This rearrangement joins TRBV2 to TRBJ2-1; TRBD2 aligns across 12 bases. Germline CDR1 reads SNHLY; CDR2 reads FYNNEI. This CDR3 is built from 15 residues. V trimming: 2 bases; J trimming: 7 bases; junction bases outside the gene matches: 3. CDR3 sequence (DNA): TGTGCCAGCAGTGAAACTAGCGGGGGGAAGAATGAGCAGTTCTTC. It codes for CASSETSGGKNEQFF.

Comments on this clone: Other DNA sequences from this sample encode an identical CDR3 as well. This chain connects TRBV11-2 to TRBJ1-1; TRBD1 is a possible D gene (5 bases). Trimming pared 2 bases from V and 8 bases from J, leaving 9 bases between. The CDR3 runs 12 residues. Germline V CDR1 and CDR2: SGHAT, FQNNGV. The CDR3 DNA reads as TGTGCCAGCAGCTTAATTCAGGGAGAAGCTTTCTTT. Translating gives CASSLIQGEAFF.

V and J are TRBV9 and TRBJ2-7; 8 bases line up with TRBD1. Germline V gene lookup returns CDR1 SGDLS and CDR2 YYNGEE. CDR3 length: 14 residues. V was clipped by 0 bases and J by 6 bases; unmatched bases: 5. CDR3 nucleotide sequence: TGTGCCAGCAGCGTAGCGGGACAGGATGGCGAGCAGTACTTC. Encoded protein: CASSVAGQDGEQYF.

In its sample, this clone was seen once. This chain joins TRBV6-2 or TRBV6-3 and TRBJ1-3; no clear D. CDR1 MNHEY and CDR2 SVGEGT come from the germline V gene. This CDR3 is 14 amino acids long. V lost 4 bases and J lost 1, with 8 bases in between. The CDR3 coding sequence is TGTGCCAGCAGTTTACAGCCGTCTGGAAACACCATATATTTT. Protein product: CASSLQPSGNTIYF.

The J gene is TRBJ2-7, the V gene TRBV2; 9 nucleotides align to TRBD2. The CDR3 extends over 17 amino acids. Germline lookup yields CDR1 SNHLY and CDR2 FYNNEI. With 2 bases clipped from V and 2 bases from J, the junction kept 10 bases outside the gene matches. The CDR3 bases are TGTGCCAGCAGTGAATCCCTGACTAGCGGATATACCTACGAGCAGTACTTC. Amino acid sequence: CASSESLTSGYTYEQYF. The entire variable domain, with the rest obtained from reference TRBV2 and TRBJ2-7, is as follows: EPEVTQTPSHQVTQMGQEVILRCVPISNHLYFYWYRQILGQKVEFLVSFYNNEISEKSEIFDDQFSVERPDGSNFTLKIRSTKLEDSAMYFCASSESLTSGYTYEQYFGPGTRLTVT.

The chain couples TRBV9 to TRBJ2-2, with a tentative D call TRBD1 (7 bases). The germline gives CDR1 SGDLS, CDR2 YYNGEE. The CDR3 has 13 residues. V dropped 6 bases and J dropped 6 bases, with 12 bases sitting between them. CDR3 sequence reads: CASNPGGSGELFF. CDR3 DNA sequence: TGTGCCAGCAACCCAGGGGGGTCCGGGGAGCTGTTTTTT.

The chain combines TRBV5-5 with TRBJ1-2, with a tentative D call TRBD1 (5 bases). V dropped 0 bases and J dropped 1 base, with 10 bases sitting between them. CDR1 and CDR2 (germline): SGHKS, YYEKEE (reference sequence). The CDR3 totals 15 residues. CDR3 protein: CASSLGGHSNYGYTF. For the CDR3, the DNA is TGTGCCAGCAGCTTGGGAGGACATAGTAACTATGGCTACACCTTC.

The genes are TRBV5-6 and TRBJ1-6; 8 nucleotides agree with TRBD1. Germline-derived CDR1 and CDR2 are SGHDT and YYEEEE. This CDR3 spans 13 amino acids. The J segment lost 6 bases and the V segment lost 8 bases, leaving 4 bases of the junction unmatched. Here the CDR3 reads CASSGTGNSPLHF. CDR3 nucleotide sequence: TGTGCCAGTTCCGGGACAGGTAATTCACCCCTCCACTTT.

The chain recombines TRBV2 with TRBJ2-3, with 7 bases identical to TRBD1. The CDR3 sequence is 18 residues long. With V trimmed by 1 base and J by 1 base, 11 bases remained unmatched. Germline V lookup: CDR1 SNHLY, CDR2 FYNNEI. For the CDR3, the DNA is TGTGCCAGCAGTGAAGTACATAGACAGGGAGAGGGCACAGATACGCAGTATTTT. It translates to CASSEVHRQGEGTDTQYF.

The chain combines TRBV5-1 with TRBJ2-7; 7 bases are shared with TRBD1. The germline V gene has CDR1 SGHRS and CDR2 YFSETQ. CDR3 length equals 14 residues. J lost 7 bases, V lost 0 bases, and 7 bases had no gene match. CDR3 DNA: TGCGCCAGCAGCTTGGGGGGACAGATGCGGGAGCAGTACTTC. Its protein product is CASSLGGQMREQYF. The entire variable domain, with the rest obtained from reference TRBV5-1 and TRBJ2-7, is as follows: KAGVTQTPRYLIKTRGQQVTLSCSPISGHRSVSWYQQTPGQGLQFLFEYFSETQRNKGNFPGRFSGRQFSNSRSEMNVSTLELGDSALYLCASSLGGQMREQYFGPGTRLTVT.